The next 6 T cell receptor beta chains were all read from a single sample in a study of Graves' ophthalmopathy and Graves' hyperthyroidism. The sequenced template was RNA, covering the TCR beta CDR3 region. RT-PCR was first run with HTBI primers, then multiplex PCR in a second round. TCRdb processed the multiplex PCR reads anew with MiXCR; each CDR3 protein has one entry. The repertoire holds a few hundred thousand distinct CDR3 sequences, less than 40% seen once, with 4% to 5% in the top ten. Sequencing was performed on peripheral blood or thyroid tissue (not recorded which). Every receptor here comes from an adult man with Graves' hyperthyroidism.

The rearrangement links TRBV20-1 to TRBJ1-1; D possibly corresponds to TRBD1 (5 bases). The CDR3 is made up of 11 amino acids. The V and J ends lost 0 bases and 10 bases respectively, with 9 bases between them. Germline-derived CDR1 and CDR2 are DFQATT and SNEGSKA (reference sequence). The CDR3 coding sequence is TGCAGTGCTAGAGAAAGGGGAGGAGCTTTCTTT. Amino acids: CSARERGGAFF.

J is TRBJ2-5 and V is TRBV20-1; maybe TRBD1 (5 bases). With the DNA end fitting TRBJ2-7 better, the J assignment may be wrong. CDR1 DFQATT and CDR2 SNEGSKA come from the germline V gene (reference sequence). This CDR3 has 13 residues. The CDR3 region is CSARSRVKYEQYF. The CDR3 DNA reads TGCAGTGCTAGATCCAGGGTAAAATACGAGCAGTACTTC.

This clonotype was seen many times. This sequence joins TRBV19 and TRBJ1-6; 7 bases are a match to TRBD1. Germline loops: CDR1 LNHDA, CDR2 SQIVND (reference sequence). This CDR3 region has 15 residues. Trimming at V came to 6 bases and at J to 9 bases, leaving 11 bases not matched to a gene. The CDR3 spells CASSPSFTGVSPLHF. CDR3 nucleotide sequence: TGTGCCAGTAGCCCATCATTTACAGGGGTTTCACCCCTCCACTTT.

This clonotype has at least ten counts. The rearrangement uses TRBV29-1 and TRBJ2-7, with 9 bases matching TRBD1. The germline gives CDR1 SQVTM, CDR2 ANQGSEA. V gave up 5 bases and J gave up 6 bases; unmatched junction bases: 5. CDR3 length: 12 amino acids. CDR3 DNA sequence: TGCAGCGTTCGACAGGGGGTAAGCGAGCAGTACTTC. Translated: CSVRQGVSEQYF.

The table lists this clonotype with many counts. V usage is TRBV2 and J usage is TRBJ1-4, with TRBD1 as a possible D gene (6 bases). V lost 4 bases, J lost 3 bases, and 12 bases lay in between. CDR1 SNHLY and CDR2 FYNNEI come from the germline V gene. There are 15 residues in the CDR3. Here the CDR3 reads CASSARGTPNEKLFF. CDR3 coding DNA: TGTGCCAGCAGTGCTCGAGGGACACCTAATGAAAAACTGTTTTTT.

This rearrangement joins TRBV12-3 or TRBV12-4 to TRBJ2-2; no definite D call. The CDR3 runs to 14 residues. Trimming cost V 7 bases and J 7 bases, with 16 bases left between them. The CDR3 DNA follows: TGTGCCAGCAACGGACCATACGGCGGCGGGGAGCTGTTTTTT. As protein: CASNGPYGGGELFF.